Shown below are 23 T cell receptor beta chains from a single sample sequenced in a study of cytomegalovirus exposure and HLA in healthy donors. Libraries were prepared by immunoSEQ multiplex PCR; TCRdb keeps only in-frame clonotypes and omits some of them. This table holds some 160,000 clones, approximately 90% found once. The source material was PBMCs. The receptors were sampled from a man between 18 and 35 years old in good health and CMV-seronegative.

The J gene is TRBJ2-2, the V gene TRBV11-2, with a tentative D call TRBD2 (5 bases). CDR1 is SGHAT and CDR2 is FQNNGV in the germline V gene. Trimming took off 1 base at V and 6 bases at J, with 12 bases between the two ends. This CDR3 is built from 15 residues. The CDR3 here is CASSLGLVSAGELFF. CDR3 in DNA: TGTGCCAGCAGCTTAGGCCTAGTTAGCGCCGGGGAGCTGTTTTTT.

This chain links TRBV6-1 with TRBJ2-7; TRBD1 is a possible D gene (6 bases). The CDR3 has 12 residues. Deletions cut 7 bases from V and 9 bases from J, with 16 bases between. Germline CDR1 is MNHNS and CDR2 is SASEGT. CDR3 protein: CASNTGTSGQYV. The CDR3 DNA reads as TGTGCCAGCAACACAGGGACCTCGGGGCAGTACGTC.

The V gene is TRBV6-1, the J gene TRBJ1-2, with a possible D match to TRBD1 (5 bases). Trimming took off 2 bases at V and 7 bases at J, with 14 bases between the two ends. CDR1 is MNHNS and CDR2 is SASEGT in the germline V gene. The CDR3 spans 14 residues. The CDR3, as DNA: TGTGCCAGCAGTGAATGGGGCAGGGATCGTGGCTACACCTTC. It encodes CASSEWGRDRGYTF.

V and J are TRBV5-4 and TRBJ2-7; 8 bases agree with TRBD2. J lost 0 bases, V lost 4 bases, and 6 bases had no gene match. Germline-derived CDR1 and CDR2 are SGHNT and YYREEE (reference sequence). This CDR3 has 15 residues. The CDR3 bases are TGTGCCAGCAGCCGTCCCACTAGCGGCTCCTACGAGCAGTACTTC. Its translation: CASSRPTSGSYEQYF. Combining the CDR3 with reference TRBV5-4 and TRBJ2-7 gives the whole variable domain ETGVTQSPTHLIKTRGQQVTLRCSSQSGHNTVSWYQQALGQGPQFIFQYYREEENGRGNFPPRFSGLQFPNYSSELNVNALELDDSALYLCASSRPTSGSYEQYFGPGTRLTVT.

In DNA form, the CDR3 reads TGTGCCAGCAGCTTAGGCGGGACAGGGTCTAACTATGGCTACACCTTC. It codes for CASSLGGTGSNYGYTF. The chain uses TRBV11-3 and TRBJ1-2, with 9 nucleotides matching TRBD1. The V gene end was trimmed by 1 base and the J gene end by 0 bases; junction bases not matched to a gene: 3. Per the germline V gene, CDR1 is SGHNT and CDR2 is YENEEA. The CDR3 spans 16 residues.

The CDR3 sequence: CASSIVGTSGTDTQYF. In DNA form, the CDR3 reads TGTGCCAGTAGTATAGTGGGGACTAGCGGCACAGATACGCAGTATTTT. This chain connects TRBV19 to TRBJ2-3, with 10 bases fitting TRBD2. The CDR3 runs to 16 residues. The ends lost 1 base at V and 1 base at J; junction bases unmatched: 2. Per the germline V gene, CDR1 is LNHDA and CDR2 is SQIVND (reference sequence).

The rearrangement links TRBV30 to TRBJ2-2; 12 positions match TRBD2. Germline CDR1 GTSNPN, CDR2 SVGIG (reference sequence). The CDR3 has 17 amino acids. Trimming at V came to 2 bases and at J to 0 bases, leaving 4 bases not matched to a gene. This CDR3 reads CAWSRLAGGTNTGELFF. In DNA form, the CDR3 reads TGTGCCTGGAGTAGGCTAGCGGGGGGGACGAACACCGGGGAGCTGTTTTTT.

This clone was seen a few times. The chain couples TRBV19 to TRBJ1-2, with TRBD1 matching over 7 bases. V shed 8 bases, J shed 8 bases, and the junction held 14 bases outside the gene matches. Germline values: CDR1 LNHDA, CDR2 SQIVND (reference sequence). The CDR3 has 14 amino acids. Written as DNA, the CDR3 is TGTGCCAGTTCGCCCCCCCTCACAGGGGTGGGCTACACCTTC. As protein: CASSPPLTGVGYTF. The full variable domain, completed using reference TRBV19 and TRBJ1-2, is DGGITQSPKYLFRKEGQNVTLSCEQNLNHDAMYWYRQDPGQGLRLIYYSQIVNDFQKGDIAEGYSVSREKKESFPLTVTSAQKNPTAFYLCASSPPLTGVGYTFGSGTRLTVV.

This chain links TRBV7-8 with TRBJ2-4; 12 nucleotides align to TRBD1. The junction had 10 bases not matched to a gene; V was cut back by 4 bases and J by 0 bases. CDR3 length: 19 amino acids. Germline V gene data show CDR1 as SGHVS and CDR2 as FQNEAQ. In DNA, the CDR3 is TGTGCCAGCAGCTCGCTTGGGACAGGGGGCGCACTAGCCAAAAACATTCAGTACTTC. Translated, it gives CASSSLGTGGALAKNIQYF.

The chain employs TRBV19 and TRBJ1-2; 10 nucleotides agree with TRBD1. CDR3 length: 14 amino acids. With V trimmed by 4 bases and J by 7 bases, 6 bases remained unmatched. Germline V lookup: CDR1 LNHDA, CDR2 SQIVND (reference sequence). The CDR3 region is CASSTGQGVGGYTF. The CDR3 DNA follows: TGTGCCAGTAGTACTGGACAGGGGGTTGGTGGCTACACCTTC.

V and J are TRBV19 and TRBJ2-7, with TRBD1 identical over 10 bases. The CDR3 consists of 15 residues. V gave up 3 bases and J gave up 3 bases; unmatched junction bases: 5. Germline-derived CDR1 and CDR2 are LNHDA and SQIVND (reference sequence). The CDR3 protein is CASSMTGTGVYEQYF. The CDR3 DNA reads TGTGCCAGTAGTATGACCGGGACAGGGGTCTACGAGCAGTACTTC. The whole variable domain, filled in from reference TRBV19 and TRBJ2-7, reads DGGITQSPKYLFRKEGQNVTLSCEQNLNHDAMYWYRQDPGQGLRLIYYSQIVNDFQKGDIAEGYSVSREKKESFPLTVTSAQKNPTAFYLCASSMTGTGVYEQYFGPGTRLTVT.

The table lists this clone with a count of one. This chain uses TRBV6-1 with TRBJ1-5; D is undetermined. V was pared by 6 bases and J by 0 bases, with 12 bases between. From germline, CDR1 is MNHNS and CDR2 SASEGT. The CDR3 spans 15 residues. The CDR3 spells CASRAGISSNQPQHF. CDR3 DNA: TGTGCCAGCAGAGCGGGTATATCTAGCAATCAGCCCCAGCATTTT.

This clone was found once. The V call is TRBV5-1, the J call TRBJ2-1; tentative D call: TRBD2 (6 bases). The germline V gene has CDR1 SGHRS and CDR2 YFSETQ. The CDR3 loop spans 15 amino acids. Trimming pared 2 bases from V and 6 bases from J, leaving 15 bases between. The CDR3 DNA follows: TGCGCCAGCAGCTTAGCGGGTAATCCATCCAATGAGCAGTTCTTC. It specifies CASSLAGNPSNEQFF.

This clone has a handful of counts. The rearrangement joins TRBV2 to TRBJ1-2, with D possibly being TRBD1 (6 bases). CDR3 length: 11 amino acids. Germline values: CDR1 SNHLY, CDR2 FYNNEI. The V gene lost 6 bases and the J gene lost 10 bases, with 12 bases spanning the gap. The CDR3: CASRGTRVYTF. As DNA, the CDR3 is TGTGCCAGCAGGGGGACACGGGTCTACACCTTC.

This clone was seen only once. The chain is built from TRBV9 and TRBJ2-3; TRBD2 might be the D (6 bases). Germline V gene lookup returns CDR1 SGDLS and CDR2 YYNGEE. The CDR3 runs to 17 residues. The V gene lost 4 bases and the J gene lost 3 bases, with 21 bases spanning the gap. The CDR3 bases are TGTGCCAGCAGCTCCCGGACTACCTTCGAGGTTACAGATACGCAGTATTTT. This encodes CASSSRTTFEVTDTQYF.

The chain is built from TRBV9 and TRBJ2-2, with 7 nucleotides matching TRBD1. This CDR3 has 15 amino acids. The ends lost 1 base at V and 5 bases at J; junction bases unmatched: 5. Germline CDR1 is SGDLS and CDR2 is YYNGEE. This chain's CDR3 is CASSVTGAWTGELFF. The CDR3 nucleotides are TGTGCCAGCAGCGTAACAGGGGCCTGGACCGGGGAGCTGTTTTTT.

V is TRBV2 and J is TRBJ1-5; a possible D gene is TRBD1 (6 bases). Deletions cut 6 bases from V and 8 bases from J, with 17 bases between. The CDR3 totals 14 residues. Germline V gene lookup returns CDR1 SNHLY and CDR2 FYNNEI. Written as DNA, the CDR3 is TGTGCCAGCAGGGCGGGGTTAGGGGGGGAGCCCCAGCATTTT. This codes for CASRAGLGGEPQHF. Looking up the rest from reference TRBV2 and TRBJ1-5 gives the full variable domain: EPEVTQTPSHQVTQMGQEVILRCVPISNHLYFYWYRQILGQKVEFLVSFYNNEISEKSEIFDDQFSVERPDGSNFTLKIRSTKLEDSAMYFCASRAGLGGEPQHFGDGTRLSIL.

J is TRBJ2-2 and V is TRBV11-3, with D tentatively TRBD1 (7 bases). The length of the CDR3 is 15 residues. Germline-derived CDR1 and CDR2 are SGHNT and YENEEA. V lost 2 bases and J 13 bases, leaving 20 bases between the germline ends. Written as DNA, the CDR3 is TGTGCCAGCAGCTTACCCCGTGGAGGGACAGAAGCGCTGTTTTTT. Its protein is CASSLPRGGTEALFF.

This sequence joins TRBV5-1 and TRBJ2-5; 10 positions match TRBD2. CDR1 SGHRS and CDR2 YFSETQ come from the germline V gene. This CDR3 is built from 16 residues. Unmatched junction bases numbered 4, after V lost 1 base and J lost 1 base. CDR3 in amino acids: CASSLTPSGGQETQYF. CDR3 bases: TGCGCCAGCAGCTTGACGCCTAGCGGGGGCCAAGAGACCCAGTACTTC.

The V call is TRBV19, the J call TRBJ2-2, with D unclear. This CDR3 contains 11 residues. Trimming left V 5 bases short and J 9 bases short, with 7 bases between. CDR1 and CDR2 (germline): LNHDA, SQIVND (reference sequence). The CDR3 region is CASSSRWELFF. The CDR3 DNA reads TGTGCCAGTAGTTCACGGTGGGAGCTGTTTTTT.

The V and J genes are TRBV5-1 and TRBJ2-5; TRBD1 aligns across 10 bases. The CDR3 is made up of 16 amino acids. The germline gives CDR1 SGHRS, CDR2 YFSETQ. The J segment lost 5 bases and the V segment lost 3 bases, leaving 10 bases of the junction unmatched. The chain's CDR3 is CASSSRQGARRETQYF. The CDR3 region has the DNA TGCGCCAGCAGCTCCCGACAGGGGGCGCGCCGGGAGACCCAGTACTTC.

The chain carries TRBV6-5 and TRBJ2-2, with D perhaps matching TRBD1 (5 bases). Germline values: CDR1 MNHEY, CDR2 SVGAGI. Trimming removed 2 bases from V and 6 bases from J, with 10 bases in between. The CDR3 covers 14 residues. The CDR3, as DNA: TGTGCCAGCAGTTACGGGCAGGGATCCGGGGAGCTGTTTTTT. This translates into CASSYGQGSGELFF.

The chain combines TRBV6-5 with TRBJ1-1; D remains ambiguous. Germline V gene lookup returns CDR1 MNHEY and CDR2 SVGAGI. This CDR3 is 14 amino acids long. Trimming pared 2 bases from V and 0 bases from J, leaving 7 bases between. CDR3 residues: CASSYDSVNTEAFF. In nucleotides, the CDR3 is TGTGCCAGCAGTTACGATTCGGTGAACACTGAAGCTTTCTTT.